Below are 9 T cell receptor beta chains sequenced from a single sample in a study of cytomegalovirus exposure and HLA in healthy donors. A multiplex PCR was run with 60 Vbeta primers and 13 Jbeta primers. Profiling relied on immunoSEQ multiplex PCR, and the TCRdb table lists in-frame clones only, not all of them. Of some 140,000 clones detected, around 75% appear once; the ten largest clones hold about 2.9%. Sequenced: PBMCs. Every receptor here comes from a man aged 35 to 55 in good health and CMV-seronegative.

This clone turned up a few times. The rearrangement uses TRBV11-2 and TRBJ2-5; 7 bases are a match to TRBD1. Germline CDR1 reads SGHAT; CDR2 reads FQNNGV. The CDR3 totals 15 residues. Trimming took 0 bases from V and 7 from J; bases not matched to a gene: 8. CDR3 sequence reads: CASSLDTGAPGTQYF. The CDR3 DNA is TGTGCCAGCAGCTTAGATACAGGGGCCCCTGGGACCCAGTACTTC.

This chain connects TRBV13 to TRBJ2-3, with TRBD2 matching over 9 bases. CDR1 is PRHDT, CDR2 FYEKMQ, per germline (reference sequence). After removal of 5 bases from V and 12 bases from J, the junction contained 6 bases not matched to a gene. This CDR3 spans 12 amino acids. CDR3 amino acids: CASSLTSGSQYF. The CDR3 nucleotides are TGTGCCAGCAGCCTAACTAGCGGGTCTCAGTATTTT.

The chain employs TRBV4-3 and TRBJ2-7, with D tentatively TRBD1 (5 bases). This CDR3 is 15 amino acids long. V lost 0 bases to trimming and J lost 3 bases, with 12 bases between them. Per germline, CDR1 LGHNA and CDR2 YSLEER. The CDR3 DNA follows: TGCGCCAGCAGCCAAGATGTGACAGTGGGCTACGAGCAGTACTTC. Translated, it gives CASSQDVTVGYEQYF.

This chain links TRBV7-2 with TRBJ2-5; 8 bases are a match to TRBD2. CDR3 length: 17 amino acids. V gave up 0 bases and J gave up 5 bases; unmatched junction bases: 11. Per germline, CDR1 SGHTA and CDR2 FQGNSA. This chain's CDR3 is CASSLAHGGGEAETQYF. The CDR3 DNA sequence: TGTGCCAGCAGCTTAGCCCACGGGGGGGGTGAGGCGGAGACCCAGTACTTC.

V usage is TRBV7-3 and J usage is TRBJ1-5, with a weak D call TRBD1 (6 bases). CDR1 SGHTA and CDR2 FQGTGA come from the germline V gene. V was shortened by 6 bases and J by 4 bases, with 10 bases between the two germline ends. The CDR3 is 13 amino acids. In DNA form, the CDR3 reads TGTGCCAGCAGTCGGGACAAGAATCAGCCCCAGCATTTT. As protein: CASSRDKNQPQHF.

DNA of the CDR3: TGTGCCAGCAGCTTCGGACAGGGTGACCAAGAGACCCAGTACTTC. Encoded protein: CASSFGQGDQETQYF. J is TRBJ2-5 and V is TRBV11-3; 8 bases agree with TRBD1. V lost 3 bases and J lost 0; bases outside the gene matches: 3. Germline assignment: CDR1 SGHNT and CDR2 YENEEA. The CDR3 consists of 15 residues.

The chain uses TRBV11-3 and TRBJ1-1, with 12 bases fitting TRBD1. Per the germline V gene, CDR1 is SGHNT and CDR2 is YENEEA. The CDR3 length is 16 residues. The ends lost 5 bases at V and 6 bases at J; junction bases unmatched: 10. The CDR3 is CASSPGTGGLLAEAFF. The CDR3 DNA reads TGTGCCAGCAGCCCCGGGACAGGGGGCTTGTTGGCTGAAGCTTTCTTT.

This clone was observed a single time. The chain uses TRBV6-1 and TRBJ2-1; TRBD1 aligns across 9 bases. The CDR3 is 15 residues long. J gave up 6 bases and V 4 bases, and 7 bases lay outside the gene matches. CDR1 is MNHNS, CDR2 SASEGT, per germline. CDR3 sequence reads: CASSALGQGTNEQFF. The CDR3 coding sequence is TGTGCCAGCAGTGCCCTGGGACAGGGAACCAATGAGCAGTTCTTC.

The chain has TRBV11-2 and TRBJ2-5, with 11 bases fitting TRBD2. V shed 6 bases and J 13 bases; nucleotides not matched to a gene: 13. The CDR3 loop spans 14 amino acids. Per the germline V gene, CDR1 is SGHAT and CDR2 is FQNNGV. The DNA of the CDR3 is TGTGCCAGCAGGCCCACCGGGGCTAGCGGGGGGTTGTACTTC. It is translated as CASRPTGASGGLYF. Combining the CDR3 with reference TRBV11-2 and TRBJ2-5 gives the whole variable domain EAGVAQSPRYKIIEKRQSVAFWCNPISGHATLYWYQQILGQGPKLLIQFQNNGVVDDSQLPKDRFSAERLKGVDSTLKIQPAKLEDSAVYLCASRPTGASGGLYFGPGTRLLVL.